This T cell receptor beta chain appears in the sequencing data of a study of human T cells and chemical hapten exposure. Background on the study: Small pooled library volume differences chiefly drove per-sample TCR yield variation.

Whole-study results and caveats: Once DPC sensitization occurred, TCRs above 1 in 1000 frequency showed no change.

Unique molecular identifiers were affixed to discrete cDNA molecules within the library. Original analysis: A per-sample median of about 94,000 TCRs was observed, with counts ranging from about 23,224 to 700,000. TCRdb re-derived calls from the RACE reads in MiXCR, one entry per CDR3 protein. In this record, the V and J calls reflect TCRdb's handling and not the investigators' own analysis. The profile shows about 93,000 distinct CDR3 sequences, 8.5% to 9% of them singletons. Sample time point: healthy volunteer bleed at 2 weeks. Unfractionated whole blood yielded the extracted total RNA. This clonotype was counted a few times. Its antigen is not identified. This CDR3 spans 14 amino acids. Trimming shortened V by 0 bases and J by 4 bases, and 10 bases separated the two germline ends. Germline V gives CDR1 SGDLS, CDR2 YYNGEE.

This receptor was identified in a female donor in good health. Some clones in this sample may be carry-over from other donors' samples. Sequenced material: whole blood. The V and J genes are TRBV9 and TRBJ1-2; TRBD1 is a possible D gene (5 bases). CDR3 nucleotide sequence: TGTGCCAGCAGCGTAGCCAGGGACGGCTATGGCTACACCTTC. This sequence encodes CASSVARDGYGYTF.